These 10 T cell receptor beta chains came from one sample sequenced in a study of PD-1 blockade in mismatch repair-deficient tumors. TCRdb keeps only in-frame clones here, not all; method: immunoSEQ multiplex PCR. The profile shows about 68,000 clones, approximately 82% of them singletons. The specimen comprised peripheral blood, sampled 2 weeks after starting pembrolizumab. The receptors shown here come from an adult with mismatch repair-deficient cancer.

The rearrangement uses TRBV5-5 and TRBJ1-3; no definite D call. Germline values: CDR1 SGHKS, CDR2 YYEKEE (reference sequence). CDR3 length: 14 residues. The V end was cut by 1 base, the J end by 2 bases, with 7 bases between. The CDR3 bases are TGTGCCAGCAGCTTGAGTGGTGCTGGAAACACCATATATTTT. This gives the protein CASSLSGAGNTIYF.

The table lists this clone with a few counts. The V call is TRBV30, the J call TRBJ2-3; D may be TRBD2 (6 bases). The CDR3 extends over 16 amino acids. CDR1 is GTSNPN, CDR2 SVGIG, per germline (reference sequence). Trimming shortened V by 0 bases and J by 4 bases, and 17 bases separated the two germline ends. This CDR3 is CAWSVGGIGFADTQYF. In nucleotides, the CDR3 is TGTGCCTGGAGTGTAGGAGGGATTGGGTTTGCAGATACGCAGTATTTT.

This clone was recorded only once. This chain joins TRBV18 and TRBJ2-7; 7 bases are shared with TRBD2. The CDR3 has 13 amino acids. CDR1 and CDR2 (germline): KGHSH, LQKENI. Unmatched junction bases numbered 5, after V lost 8 bases and J lost 1 base. CDR3 coding DNA: TGTGCCAGCACCCCAGCGGGATCCTACGAGCAGTACTTC. Amino acid sequence: CASTPAGSYEQYF. The variable domain in full, with the rest retrieved from reference TRBV18 and TRBJ2-7, is NAGVMQNPRHLVRRRGQEARLRCSPMKGHSHVYWYRQLPEEGLKFMVYLQKENIIDESGMPKERFSAEFPKEGPSILRIQQVVRGDSAAYFCASTPAGSYEQYFGPGTRLTVT.

This clone came up a few times. The chain has TRBV7-2 and TRBJ2-7; D possibly corresponds to TRBD1 (6 bases). The germline V gene has CDR1 SGHTA and CDR2 FQGNSA. V lost 4 bases and J 0 bases, leaving 13 bases between the germline ends. The CDR3 sequence is 15 residues long. CDR3: CASSSSGHPSYEQYF. The CDR3 DNA is TGTGCCAGCAGCTCCTCGGGACACCCCTCCTACGAGCAGTACTTC.

CDR3: CASSLGRPSYNEQFF. CDR3 DNA: TGTGCCAGCAGTTTAGGGCGGCCCTCCTACAATGAGCAGTTCTTC. The V and J genes are TRBV27 and TRBJ2-1; no clear D gene. The CDR3 runs 15 residues. Germline CDR1 reads MNHEY; CDR2 reads SMNVEV (reference sequence). Deletions cut 2 bases from V and 0 bases from J, with 8 bases between.

In this sample, this clone is medium-sized. The V and J genes are TRBV27 and TRBJ2-7; D call uncertain. V lost 8 bases, J lost 0 bases, and 8 bases lay in between. The CDR3 consists of 12 residues. CDR1 MNHEY and CDR2 SMNVEV come from the germline V gene (reference sequence). The CDR3 protein is CASSLSSYEQYF. In DNA, the CDR3 is TGTGCCAGCTCTCTTAGCTCCTACGAGCAGTACTTC.

V gene TRBV4-1 combines with J gene TRBJ2-7; TRBD2 matches 11 bases. The V gene end was trimmed by 5 bases and the J gene end by 3 bases; junction bases not matched to a gene: 3. Germline V gives CDR1 MGHRA, CDR2 YSYEKL. This CDR3 region has 14 residues. The CDR3 reads CASSNGLAGYEQYF. The CDR3 DNA follows: TGCGCCAGCAGCAACGGACTAGCGGGCTACGAGCAGTACTTC.

The chain recombines TRBV2 with TRBJ2-5; D is unresolved. This CDR3 contains 14 residues. The V and J ends lost 5 bases and 2 bases respectively, with 12 bases between them. Germline-derived CDR1 and CDR2 are SNHLY and FYNNEI. The CDR3 loop is CASSFRRAQETQYF. The CDR3 DNA is TGTGCCAGCAGTTTCAGACGGGCACAAGAGACCCAGTACTTC.

This clone has just one count. V and J are TRBV5-1 and TRBJ2-1, with no clear D. V shed 5 bases and J shed 4 bases, with 7 bases lying between them. This CDR3 region has 12 residues. Germline-derived CDR1 and CDR2 are SGHRS and YFSETQ. In DNA, the CDR3 is TGCGCCAGCAGTGACGATTACAATGAGCAGTTCTTC. Its protein is CASSDDYNEQFF.

In this sample, this clone turned up a few times. This chain connects TRBV5-6 to TRBJ1-2; D ambiguous. Germline V gene lookup returns CDR1 SGHDT and CDR2 YYEEEE. Trimming removed 4 bases from V and 7 bases from J, with 17 bases in between. CDR3 size: 14 residues. The CDR3 coding sequence is TGTGCCAGCAGCACATCGGGGATAAGGGTTGGCTACACCTTC. Its translation is CASSTSGIRVGYTF. Looking up the rest from reference TRBV5-6 and TRBJ1-2 gives the full variable domain: DAGVTQSPTHLIKTRGQQVTLRCSPKSGHDTVSWYQQALGQGPQFIFQYYEEEERQRGNFPDRFSGHQFPNYSSELNVNALLLGDSALYLCASSTSGIRVGYTFGSGTRLTVV.